The 2 T cell receptor beta chains below were found in one sample sequenced in a study of resident and recirculating memory T cells in vitiligo. Here immunoSEQ multiplex PCR was the method, and the copy in TCRdb shows in-frame clones only, minus some. Here the sample spans roughly 40,000 clones, about 93% being singletons. What was sequenced was blood. Source of these receptors: a male donor with vitiligo.

V is TRBV30 and J is TRBJ2-4; D perhaps matches TRBD2 (5 bases). Germline CDR1 GTSNPN, CDR2 SVGIG (reference sequence). Trimming left V 7 bases short and J 0 bases short, with 10 bases between. CDR3 length: 13 amino acids. The CDR3 is CAYEAVAKNIQYF. CDR3 DNA: TGTGCCTATGAAGCGGTAGCCAAAAACATTCAGTACTTC.

The chain recombines TRBV27 with TRBJ1-2; D perhaps matches TRBD1 (6 bases). Trimming left V 10 bases short and J 7 bases short, with 13 bases between. The germline V gene has CDR1 MNHEY and CDR2 SMNVEV (reference sequence). CDR3 size: 11 residues. The DNA for the CDR3 is TGTGCCACCCAATACAGGGCTGGCTACACCTTC. Protein sequence: CATQYRAGYTF.